This paragraph reports one T cell receptor (beta chain). A second roughly 7 to 11 cycle PCR used barcoded and J-beta primers. A single record per CDR3 protein comes from TCRdb applying MiXCR to the 5' RACE reads. This table holds some 1,000,000 distinct CDR3 sequences, less than 25% found once. The data were taken from a study of blood T cells in healthy people across ages. These data were likewise used in another study, on T cells of mothers and their children. According to that study: Using around 1.5 ug per 15 ul, all extracted RNA underwent cDNA synthesis.

This sequence was found in a girl aged 2-10 years in good health. Sequenced input: blood.

For the CDR3, the DNA is TGTGCCAGTAGTATTGGAGGGCACAGTGGCTACACCTTC. This codes for CASSIGGHSGYTF. The chain has TRBV19 and TRBJ1-2, with D unclear. Germline lookup yields CDR1 LNHDA and CDR2 SQIVND (reference sequence). The V end lost 3 bases, the J end lost 7 bases, and 12 bases lay between the germline ends. There are 13 residues in the CDR3.